The clone carrying this TCR beta chain has only a few counts. Germline V CDR1 and CDR2: SGHTA, FQGNSA. This CDR3 has 15 amino acids. V gave up 1 base and J gave up 5 bases, with 11 bases separating them. The data derive from a study of regulatory T cells in long-lasting Graves disease. Study-level information: Over 5 years of antithyroid drugs with positive TSH receptor antibodies was taken to mean persistent Graves' disease.

In building TCR beta libraries, iRepertoire HTBI primers were used together with Arm-PCR of CDR3 regions. TCRdb independently ran MiXCR on the multiplex PCR reads; one entry per CDR3 protein. The table records about 460,000 distinct CDR3 sequences, around a fifth of them present only once. Time point given: persistent/refractory GD, antithyroid drugs over 5 years with positive TRAb. Scientists built the TCR library using RNA that was extracted from PBMCs. This sequence joins TRBV7-2 and TRBJ2-2; the D gene could be TRBD1 or TRBD2 (5 bases each). This sample comprised peripheral blood mononuclear cells (PBMCs), obtained when the disease was refractory, from a patient treated with antithyroid drugs. The sequence was obtained from a female donor with Graves disease. CDR3 bases: TGTGCCAGCAGCTTAGGGTGGGGCGGGACCGGGGAGCTGTTTTTT. Amino acids: CASSLGWGGTGELFF.